The 21 T cell receptor beta chains below come from one sample, sequenced in a study of cytomegalovirus exposure and HLA in healthy donors. This PCR relied on a set of 60 Vbeta primers and 13 Jbeta primers. Sequencing was performed with immunoSEQ multiplex PCR; in TCRdb, only in-frame clones are kept and a portion is missing. The sample holds 95,000 to 150,000 clones, 70% to 75% seen once. Sequences were obtained from PBMCs. Receptors originate from a middle-aged woman in good health and CMV-seronegative.

The chain links TRBV7-3 to TRBJ1-2; perhaps TRBD1 as D (5 bases). Between the trimmed V and J ends, which lost 2 bases and 8 bases, there was a span of 12 bases. CDR3 length equals 13 residues. CDR1 is SGHTA, CDR2 FQGTGA, per germline. CDR3 loop: CASSLSRDSGYTF. The CDR3 nucleotides read TGTGCCAGCAGCTTATCCAGGGATAGCGGCTACACCTTC.

The rearrangement links TRBV4-3 to TRBJ2-5; 10 positions match TRBD2. Per the germline V gene, CDR1 is LGHNA and CDR2 is YSLEER. V lost 0 bases, J lost 1 base, and 11 bases stayed unmatched. The CDR3 consists of 19 residues. Written as DNA, the CDR3 is TGCGCCAGCAGCCAAGACGCGGTAGCGGGGGGTCCACGCCAAGAGACCCAGTACTTC. Encoded protein: CASSQDAVAGGPRQETQYF.

V gene TRBV29-1 combines with J gene TRBJ2-3, with D unclear. CDR1 SQVTM and CDR2 ANQGSEA come from the germline V gene. Deletions cut 5 bases from V and 5 bases from J, with 8 bases between. The CDR3 loop spans 11 amino acids. CDR3 sequence reads: CSVPTRDTQYF. CDR3 coding DNA: TGCAGCGTTCCCACCAGAGATACGCAGTATTTT.

The chain recombines TRBV4-2 with TRBJ2-7; 11 positions match TRBD2. This CDR3 has 17 residues. Germline V CDR1 and CDR2: LGHNA, YNFKEQ. V shed 4 bases and J 5 bases; nucleotides not matched to a gene: 13. For the CDR3, the DNA is TGTGCCAGCAGCCGAAGTGGCCCACTAGCGGGAGACCACGAGCAGTACTTC. Protein product: CASSRSGPLAGDHEQYF.

This clone was seen a few times. The rearrangement joins TRBV5-1 to TRBJ2-2, with 8 nucleotides matching TRBD2. This CDR3 is built from 19 residues. Losses at the gene ends were 4 bases for V and 7 bases for J; bases not matched to a gene: 21. CDR1 SGHRS and CDR2 YFSETQ come from the germline V gene. The CDR3 here is CASSDSQSGRTPGDGELFF. The CDR3 coding sequence is TGCGCCAGCAGCGACAGTCAGAGCGGGAGAACCCCGGGGGACGGGGAGCTGTTTTTT.

This clone was counted a few times. This sequence joins TRBV4-2 and TRBJ2-5; TRBD1 matches 11 bases. The J call may be faulty, since TRBJ2-7 better matches the DNA end. The CDR3 runs to 15 residues. CDR1 LGHNA and CDR2 YNFKEQ come from the germline V gene. The CDR3 region has the DNA TGTGCCAGCAGCCCCAGGACAGGGGGCATCAACGAGCAGTACTTC. Protein product: CASSPRTGGINEQYF.

V and J are TRBV2 and TRBJ2-7; the match to TRBD1 covers 7 bases. V lost 3 bases to trimming and J lost 1 base; unmatched junction nucleotides: 6. The V gene's germline CDR1 is SNHLY and CDR2 FYNNEI. The CDR3 contains 15 residues. In DNA, the CDR3 is TGTGCCAGCAGTGAGCTGGGGACAGAGTCCTACGAGCAGTACTTC. Translating it yields CASSELGTESYEQYF.

The J gene is TRBJ2-7, the V gene TRBV4-1, with D perhaps TRBD1 (6 bases). The CDR3 consists of 14 residues. The V gene's germline CDR1 is MGHRA and CDR2 YSYEKL. The ends were cut back, 1 base at V and 7 bases at J, with 14 bases in the middle. The CDR3 DNA reads TGCGCCAGCAGCCAAGGGCAGGGGCTGGGGGAGCAGTACTTC. Protein product: CASSQGQGLGEQYF.

V is TRBV28 and J is TRBJ2-5; no firm D call. The V gene lost 3 bases and the J gene lost 4 bases, with 12 bases spanning the gap. The CDR3 loop spans 14 amino acids. CDR1 is MDHEN, CDR2 SYDVKM, per germline. CDR3 sequence: CASSFTNGGETQYF. Here the CDR3 DNA reads TGTGCCAGCAGTTTCACAAATGGTGGAGAGACCCAGTACTTC.

This rearrangement joins TRBV7-9 to TRBJ2-7; 11 nucleotides align to TRBD2. V lost 3 bases to trimming and J lost 4 bases; unmatched junction nucleotides: 8. Per germline, CDR1 SEHNR and CDR2 FQNEAQ (reference sequence). The CDR3 has 16 amino acids. DNA of the CDR3: TGTGCCAGCAGCTTTCTTAGCGGGGGGGCCGGTTACGAGCAGTACTTC. Encoded protein: CASSFLSGGAGYEQYF.

This sequence joins TRBV28 and TRBJ2-7; 8 nucleotides line up with TRBD1. The ends lost 8 bases at V and 4 bases at J; junction bases unmatched: 4. The CDR3 is 12 residues long. From germline, CDR1 is MDHEN and CDR2 SYDVKM. The CDR3 bases are TGTGCCAGCCGGACAGGGCGGTACGAGCAGTACTTC. Protein sequence: CASRTGRYEQYF.

The chain recombines TRBV9 with TRBJ1-2; 8 bases are a match to TRBD1. The CDR3 is 16 residues long. Trimming at V came to 3 bases and at J to 4 bases, leaving 11 bases not matched to a gene. The V gene's germline CDR1 is SGDLS and CDR2 YYNGEE. CDR3 region: CASSDGQGQHLYGYTF. The DNA of the CDR3 is TGTGCCAGCAGCGACGGACAGGGCCAGCACCTCTATGGCTACACCTTC. The full variable domain, completed using reference TRBV9 and TRBJ1-2, is DSGVTQTPKHLITATGQRVTLRCSPRSGDLSVYWYQQSLDQGLQFLIQYYNGEERAKGNILERFSAQQFPDLHSELNLSSLELGDSALYFCASSDGQGQHLYGYTFGSGTRLTVV.

J is TRBJ2-7 and V is TRBV4-3, with D possibly being TRBD2 (7 bases). Trimming took 1 base from V and 6 from J, leaving 16 bases between them. The CDR3 totals 15 residues. The germline CDR1 and CDR2 sequences are LGHNA and YSLEER. Written as DNA, the CDR3 is TGCGCCAGCAGCCAAGTCCACACAGGGACTACCGAGCAGTACTTC. Translating gives CASSQVHTGTTEQYF.

The chain recombines TRBV9 with TRBJ2-2; 11 bases align to TRBD2. V shed 5 bases and J 0 bases; nucleotides not matched to a gene: 6. Looked up from germline, CDR1 is SGDLS and CDR2 is YYNGEE. The CDR3 runs to 17 residues. The CDR3 loop reads CASSPGLADTNTGELFF. CDR3 DNA: TGTGCCAGCAGTCCGGGACTAGCGGATACGAACACCGGGGAGCTGTTTTTT.

The chain combines TRBV21-1 with TRBJ2-7; the table's D call of TRBD1 was not tested on the DNA. TRBV21-1 is a documented pseudogene. The CDR3 runs 15 residues. Here the CDR3 DNA reads TGTGCCAGCAGCAGCCTGGGCGCCCCACTCTACGAGCAGTACTTC. This sequence encodes CASSSLGAPLYEQYF.

V is TRBV7-8 and J is TRBJ1-2; tentative D call: TRBD1 (6 bases). Trimming took 5 bases from V and 5 from J, leaving 18 bases between them. CDR1 is SGHVS, CDR2 FQNEAQ, per germline. This CDR3 region has 15 residues. For the CDR3, the DNA is TGTGCCAGCAGCCCCCCACAGGGCAGGGGATATGGCTACACCTTC. Residues: CASSPPQGRGYGYTF.

V usage is TRBV19 and J usage is TRBJ2-7; D uncertain. The CDR3 is made up of 14 amino acids. Germline V gives CDR1 LNHDA, CDR2 SQIVND (reference sequence). V lost 0 bases to trimming and J lost 9 bases, with 15 bases between them. CDR3 sequence: CASSIDLADRGQYF. DNA for the CDR3: TGTGCCAGTAGTATAGATCTGGCAGACCGAGGGCAGTACTTC. Using reference TRBV19 and TRBJ2-7 for the parts outside the CDR3, the full variable domain is DGGITQSPKYLFRKEGQNVTLSCEQNLNHDAMYWYRQDPGQGLRLIYYSQIVNDFQKGDIAEGYSVSREKKESFPLTVTSAQKNPTAFYLCASSIDLADRGQYFGPGTRLTVT.

In the case of this clone: A junction end diverges from the germline sequence, so it may reflect a read error. The chain joins TRBV7-9 to TRBJ1-4; a possible D gene is TRBD1 (6 bases). CDR1 and CDR2 (germline): SEHNR, FQNEAQ (reference sequence). CDR3 size: 15 residues. CDR3 protein: CASSVAQGPNEKLFF. For the CDR3, the DNA is TGTGCCAGCAGCGTAGCACAGGGACCAAATGAAAAACTGTTTTTT.

V usage is TRBV5-1 and J usage is TRBJ2-7, with 11 nucleotides matching TRBD2. There are 18 residues in the CDR3. V was clipped by 3 bases and J by 4 bases; unmatched bases: 15. The germline V gene has CDR1 SGHRS and CDR2 YFSETQ. The CDR3 region has the DNA TGCGCCAGCAGCTCCTCCGGACTAGCGGGTTCCCTCGGATACGAGCAGTACTTC. This translates into CASSSSGLAGSLGYEQYF.

The chain recombines TRBV7-2 with TRBJ2-1, with D perhaps TRBD2 (6 bases). Germline V CDR1 and CDR2: SGHTA, FQGNSA. Trimming removed 0 bases from V and 3 bases from J, with 12 bases in between. The CDR3 contains 16 residues. In DNA form, the CDR3 reads TGTGCCAGCAGCTTAGCGGGGGGACCTTTCTACAATGAGCAGTTCTTC. Translation: CASSLAGGPFYNEQFF.

The sample holds a few counts of this clone. The rearrangement uses TRBV25-1 and TRBJ2-3, with D perhaps TRBD2 (7 bases). Germline assignment: CDR1 MGHDK and CDR2 SYGVNS. This CDR3 comprises 14 residues. Trimming shortened V by 6 bases and J by 4 bases, and 14 bases separated the two germline ends. The CDR3 DNA follows: TGTGCCAGCAGGGAGGGGGGGGAGGCAGATACGCAGTATTTT. It codes for CASREGGEADTQYF. The full variable domain, in which reference TRBV25-1 and TRBJ2-3 provide the parts outside the CDR3, is EADIYQTPRYLVIGTGKKITLECSQTMGHDKMYWYQQDPGMELHLIHYSYGVNSTEKGDLSSESTVSRIRTEHFPLTLESARPSHTSQYLCASREGGEADTQYFGPGTRLTVL.